This T cell receptor beta chain was retrieved from a study of control samples from healthy donors and cancer patients. Trimming at V came to 4 bases and at J to 0 bases, leaving 5 bases not matched to a gene. The V gene's germline CDR1 is KGHSH and CDR2 LQKENI. This CDR3 contains 15 residues. The assay was immunoSEQ multiplex PCR, and TCRdb's table has in-frame clones only and misses some. The sample comprises almost 85,000 clones, about 79% of which are singletons, and approximately 10% rests with the top ten. The sequencing sample was made of PBMCs. The source of this sequence is a man aged 60 to 75 with head and neck cancer. V usage is TRBV18 and J usage is TRBJ2-7; 8 bases are a match to TRBD1. In DNA, the CDR3 is TGTGCCAGCTCACGGGGACAGGACAGCTCCTACGAGCAGTACTTC. The encoded protein is CASSRGQDSSYEQYF.